The 25 T cell receptor beta chains presented below share a single source sample, sequenced in a study of chemoradiotherapy in HPV16-positive cancers. Only in-frame clones appear in the TCRdb table, and some are missing; sequencing was by immunoSEQ multiplex PCR. The table lists 3,500 to 4,500 clones, approximately 80% of them singletons. This material was acquired from a patient who underwent chemoradiotherapy. The source is a human donor with HPV-associated anogenital cancer.

The V gene is TRBV5-6, the J gene TRBJ2-1, with D perhaps given as TRBD1 or TRBD2 (6 bases each). Per the germline V gene, CDR1 is SGHDT and CDR2 is YYEEEE. This CDR3 spans 16 amino acids. V lost 4 bases and J lost 0, with 14 bases in between. The CDR3 region is CASSGGGMVSYNEQFF. In DNA, the CDR3 is TGTGCCAGCAGCGGAGGGGGGATGGTCTCCTACAATGAGCAGTTCTTC.

V gene TRBV18 combines with J gene TRBJ1-4, with D perhaps matching TRBD1 (5 bases). Trimming removed 4 bases at V and 8 bases at J, with 11 bases between. CDR3 length equals 13 residues. The germline V gene has CDR1 KGHSH and CDR2 LQKENI. CDR3 bases: TGTGCCAGCTCACGCGGGGGACCCGAAAAACTGTTTTTT. Translated, it gives CASSRGGPEKLFF. The full variable domain, rest sourced from reference TRBV18 and TRBJ1-4, is NAGVMQNPRHLVRRRGQEARLRCSPMKGHSHVYWYRQLPEEGLKFMVYLQKENIIDESGMPKERFSAEFPKEGPSILRIQQVVRGDSAAYFCASSRGGPEKLFFGSGTQLSVL.

This chain links TRBV2 with TRBJ2-3; 10 bases line up with TRBD2. There are 15 residues in the CDR3. Trimming at V came to 6 bases and at J to 3 bases, leaving 6 bases not matched to a gene. The germline V gene has CDR1 SNHLY and CDR2 FYNNEI. The CDR3 DNA follows: TGTGCCAGCAGGGGACTAGCGATCGGTACAGATACGCAGTATTTT. Amino acid sequence: CASRGLAIGTDTQYF. Using reference TRBV2 and TRBJ2-3 for the parts outside the CDR3, the full variable domain is EPEVTQTPSHQVTQMGQEVILRCVPISNHLYFYWYRQILGQKVEFLVSFYNNEISEKSEIFDDQFSVERPDGSNFTLKIRSTKLEDSAMYFCASRGLAIGTDTQYFGPGTRLTVL.

As for this clone: One junction end does not reproduce the germline sequence, and a read error may be involved. The rearrangement joins TRBV12-5 to TRBJ1-2, with 7 bases matching TRBD1. The CDR3 covers 13 residues. Germline CDR1 and CDR2: LGHNT and FRNRAP. CDR3 protein: CASGLEAGTVQIF. Written as DNA, the CDR3 is TGTGCTAGTGGTTTGGAGGCGGGGACAGTCCAGATCTTC.

The V call is TRBV13, the J call TRBJ1-3; 9 nucleotides line up with TRBD1. The CDR3 covers 16 residues. Trimming cost V 4 bases and J 3 bases; bases outside gene matches: 7. CDR1 is PRHDT, CDR2 FYEKMQ, per germline (reference sequence). The CDR3 protein is CASSSNRGLIGNTIYF. CDR3 sequence (DNA): TGTGCCAGCAGCTCGAACAGGGGGCTTATTGGAAACACCATATATTTT.

The chain is built from TRBV9 and TRBJ1-3, with 8 nucleotides matching TRBD1. This CDR3 is 16 amino acids long. CDR1 and CDR2 from the germline V gene are SGDLS and YYNGEE. After removal of 4 bases from V and 6 bases from J, the junction contained 12 bases not matched to a gene. CDR3 protein: CASSPVTGVFENTIYF. Here the CDR3 DNA reads TGTGCCAGCAGCCCAGTGACAGGGGTGTTTGAAAACACCATATATTTT.

The chain employs TRBV21-1 and TRBJ1-2. TRBV21-1 is a documented pseudogene. The CDR3 sequence is 15 residues long. CDR3 DNA: TGTGCCAGCAGCAAAGACGAGCGACCGAACTATGGCTACACCTTC. This sequence encodes CASSKDERPNYGYTF.

This chain links TRBV2 with TRBJ2-3, with 12 bases matching TRBD2. After removal of 6 bases from V and 2 bases from J, the junction contained 3 bases not matched to a gene. CDR1 and CDR2 from the germline V gene are SNHLY and FYNNEI. CDR3 size: 15 residues. The CDR3 coding sequence is TGTGCCAGCAGGAGACTAGCGGGAGACACAGATACGCAGTATTTT. The encoded protein is CASRRLAGDTDTQYF.

There are a few counts of this clone. The V gene is TRBV28, the J gene TRBJ2-5; D is unresolved. V gave up 3 bases and J gave up 2 bases, with 10 bases separating them. The CDR3 consists of 14 residues. Germline CDR1 and CDR2: MDHEN and SYDVKM. The CDR3 sequence: CASSFSSAQETQYF. CDR3 DNA: TGTGCCAGCAGTTTCTCCTCAGCTCAAGAGACCCAGTACTTC.

This sequence joins TRBV18 and TRBJ2-7; no definite D call. The germline V gene has CDR1 KGHSH and CDR2 LQKENI. The CDR3 extends over 13 amino acids. The V gene lost 0 bases and the J gene lost 2 bases, with 5 bases spanning the gap. The CDR3 coding sequence is TGTGCCAGCTCACCACCTGTTGCCTACGAGCAGTACTTC. Its translation: CASSPPVAYEQYF. Full variable domain (outside the CDR3, taken from reference TRBV18 and TRBJ2-7): NAGVMQNPRHLVRRRGQEARLRCSPMKGHSHVYWYRQLPEEGLKFMVYLQKENIIDESGMPKERFSAEFPKEGPSILRIQQVVRGDSAAYFCASSPPVAYEQYFGPGTRLTVT.

The count of this clone is one. This chain joins TRBV2 and TRBJ2-6; 7 positions match TRBD1. This CDR3 spans 15 amino acids. Germline CDR1 SNHLY, CDR2 FYNNEI. Trimming took 8 bases from V and 4 from J; bases not matched to a gene: 8. This CDR3 is CASGPGTVGANVLTF. The CDR3 nucleotides read TGTGCCAGCGGCCCAGGGACAGTCGGGGCCAACGTCCTGACTTTC.

The V call is TRBV2, the J call TRBJ1-6; D remains ambiguous. The germline V gene has CDR1 SNHLY and CDR2 FYNNEI. The length of the CDR3 is 12 residues. V gave up 4 bases and J gave up 9 bases, with 7 bases separating them. The CDR3 region is CASSVDGSPLHF. In nucleotides, the CDR3 is TGTGCCAGCAGTGTTGATGGTTCACCCCTCCACTTT.

The chain uses TRBV2 and TRBJ1-5, with no clear D. The CDR3 spans 14 residues. Trimming left V 5 bases short and J 6 bases short, with 14 bases between. Per germline, CDR1 SNHLY and CDR2 FYNNEI. CDR3 in DNA: TGTGCCAGCAGTCCAGACTGGCGAGGTCAGCCCCAGCATTTT. This sequence encodes CASSPDWRGQPQHF.

V is TRBV5-8 and J is TRBJ2-5, with D maybe TRBD1 (6 bases). Germline V gives CDR1 SGHTS, CDR2 YDEGEE. V shed 7 bases and J shed 5 bases, with 21 bases lying between them. There are 15 residues in the CDR3. The CDR3 here is CASQERQVGSETQYF. The CDR3 region has the DNA TGTGCCAGCCAGGAACGACAGGTTGGGTCCGAGACCCAGTACTTC.

The chain is built from TRBV5-1 and TRBJ2-1, with unresolved D. V was pared by 1 base and J by 5 bases, with 13 bases between. Germline loops: CDR1 SGHRS, CDR2 YFSETQ. The CDR3 is 15 amino acids. CDR3 in DNA: TGCGCCAGCAGCTTGTTTTTCCAGCCCAACAATGAGCAGTTCTTC. Encoded protein: CASSLFFQPNNEQFF. The full variable domain, in which reference TRBV5-1 and TRBJ2-1 provide the parts outside the CDR3, is KAGVTQTPRYLIKTRGQQVTLSCSPISGHRSVSWYQQTPGQGLQFLFEYFSETQRNKGNFPGRFSGRQFSNSRSEMNVSTLELGDSALYLCASSLFFQPNNEQFFGPGTRLTVL.

The count of this clone is one. This chain joins TRBV5-4 and TRBJ2-7, with 8 positions matching TRBD2. The germline CDR1 and CDR2 sequences are SGHNT and YYREEE (reference sequence). V gave up 0 bases and J gave up 6 bases; unmatched junction bases: 8. The CDR3 runs to 15 residues. The CDR3 DNA reads TGTGCCAGCAGCTTGGCGGGACTAGACCTCGGCGAGCAGTACTTC. Translating it yields CASSLAGLDLGEQYF.

The rearrangement uses TRBV28 and TRBJ1-5, with D possibly matching TRBD1 (6 bases). Germline assignment: CDR1 MDHEN and CDR2 SYDVKM. The CDR3 has 16 residues. Trimming removed 4 bases from V and 6 bases from J, with 19 bases in between. CDR3 amino acids: CASSSRRTGRAQPQHF. In DNA, the CDR3 is TGTGCCAGCAGTTCAAGAAGAACAGGGCGGGCTCAGCCCCAGCATTTT.

This clone was detected once. V is TRBV9 and J is TRBJ1-2; no definite D call. This CDR3 is built from 13 residues. V lost 0 bases to trimming and J lost 9 bases, with 12 bases between them. Germline CDR1 reads SGDLS; CDR2 reads YYNGEE. CDR3 amino acids: CASSVGPGNSYTF. The CDR3 DNA reads TGTGCCAGCAGCGTAGGACCGGGTAATAGCTACACCTTC.

The rearrangement links TRBV14 to TRBJ1-1; 7 nucleotides align to TRBD1. Germline CDR1 is SGHDN and CDR2 is FVKESK. V lost 3 bases, J lost 1 base, and 5 bases stayed unmatched. This CDR3 region has 15 residues. CDR3 residues: CASSHQTGWNTEAFF. Here the CDR3 DNA reads TGTGCCAGCAGCCACCAGACAGGGTGGAACACTGAAGCTTTCTTT.

This clone was observed once. The chain links TRBV5-4 to TRBJ2-1, with 10 bases matching TRBD1. The CDR3 has 15 residues. Looked up from germline, CDR1 is SGHNT and CDR2 is YYREEE (reference sequence). Trimming removed 5 bases from V and 5 bases from J; junction bases left unmatched: 7. The CDR3 DNA reads TGTGCCAGCAGACGAGGACAGGGGGTCCACAATGAGCAGTTCTTC. This encodes CASRRGQGVHNEQFF.

This clone was recorded a few times. The chain carries TRBV2 and TRBJ1-5; unclear D gene. The CDR3 length is 12 residues. From germline, CDR1 is SNHLY and CDR2 FYNNEI. The V end was cut by 6 bases, the J end by 1 base, with 4 bases between. The DNA for the CDR3 is TGTGCCAGCAGGGGGAGCAATCAGCCCCAGCATTTT. Translating gives CASRGSNQPQHF.

This clone has a handful of counts. The rearrangement uses TRBV27 and TRBJ2-3, with unresolved D. The CDR3 has 12 amino acids. V lost 5 bases, J lost 5 bases, and 8 bases lay in between. Germline assignment: CDR1 MNHEY and CDR2 SMNVEV (reference sequence). The CDR3 region has the DNA TGTGCCAGCAGTGGCTTTCTAGATACGCAGTATTTT. Translation gives CASSGFLDTQYF.

The chain couples TRBV5-1 to TRBJ2-1, with D uncertain. Germline V gene data show CDR1 as SGHRS and CDR2 as YFSETQ. The CDR3 has 17 residues. V lost 0 bases, J lost 4 bases, and 17 bases lay in between. CDR3 in amino acids: CASSLEGSIAYYNEQFF. The CDR3, as DNA: TGCGCCAGCAGCTTGGAAGGAAGCATCGCTTATTACAATGAGCAGTTCTTC.

This clone was counted once. This chain connects TRBV5-6 to TRBJ1-3; D not resolved. This CDR3 region has 12 residues. V was pared by 0 bases and J by 5 bases, with 3 bases between. Looked up from germline, CDR1 is SGHDT and CDR2 is YYEEEE. The CDR3: CASSLERNTIYF. CDR3 DNA sequence: TGTGCCAGCAGCTTGGAAAGAAACACCATATATTTT.

The chain is built from TRBV2 and TRBJ2-1; 7 nucleotides agree with TRBD2. The CDR3 is 13 residues long. The germline V gene has CDR1 SNHLY and CDR2 FYNNEI. V was clipped by 5 bases and J by 6 bases; unmatched bases: 4. The CDR3 reads CASSRDYTNEQFF. The CDR3 DNA reads TGTGCCAGCAGTCGGGACTACACCAATGAGCAGTTCTTC.